Listed here are 17 T cell receptor beta chains from one sample, sequenced in a study of sequential checkpoint blockade in melanoma. The treatment denotes: randomized to nivolumab then ipilimumab (arm A) or the reverse (arm B). Sequencing used immunoSEQ multiplex PCR; TCRdb keeps in-frame clones, though not all of them. In the table there are about 21,000 clones, 65% to 85% of which are singletons. The sample was CD8+ T cells sorted from blood (inferred from file names), taken from a patient given nivolumab and ipilimumab in sequence. The receptors shown here come from a human donor with melanoma.

The V gene is TRBV27, the J gene TRBJ2-3; TRBD1 aligns across 9 bases. V trimming: 8 bases; J trimming: 6 bases; junction bases outside the gene matches: 9. CDR3 size: 14 residues. Germline CDR1 reads MNHEY; CDR2 reads SMNVEV (reference sequence). CDR3 in DNA: TGTGCCAGCGATCCGGGGACAGGGTTGGATACGCAGTATTTT. This sequence encodes CASDPGTGLDTQYF.

This CDR3 is CSVEERASGGYEQYF. In DNA, the CDR3 is TGCAGCGTTGAAGAAAGGGCTAGCGGGGGGTACGAGCAGTACTTC. V and J are TRBV29-1 and TRBJ2-7, with 11 bases fitting TRBD2. V lost 0 bases, J lost 4 bases, and 5 bases stayed unmatched. CDR3 length: 15 amino acids. Germline loops: CDR1 SQVTM, CDR2 ANQGSEA.

V is TRBV7-3 and J is TRBJ2-3; 11 positions agree with TRBD2. Trimming removed 5 bases from V and 1 base from J; junction bases left unmatched: 2. In germline, CDR1 is SGHTA, CDR2 FQGTGA. The CDR3 is 15 residues long. In DNA, the CDR3 is TGTGCCAGCAGCCTACTAGCGGGGGGCACAGATACGCAGTATTTT. Translation: CASSLLAGGTDTQYF.

The chain links TRBV5-6 to TRBJ1-1, with 7 nucleotides matching TRBD1. V was pared by 3 bases and J by 4 bases, with 9 bases of the junction left unmatched. The CDR3 runs to 15 residues. CDR1 and CDR2 (germline): SGHDT, YYEEEE. DNA for the CDR3: TGTGCCAGCAGCTCGCAAATACAGGGGATCACTGAAGCTTTCTTT. It yields the protein CASSSQIQGITEAFF.

The genes are TRBV5-5 and TRBJ1-2, with D tentatively TRBD1 (5 bases). V dropped 1 base and J dropped 7 bases, with 17 bases sitting between them. Germline CDR1 and CDR2: SGHKS and YYEKEE (reference sequence). The CDR3 extends over 15 amino acids. CDR3 DNA sequence: TGTGCCAGCAGCTTGTTGGTGGGGCAGGAACGTGGCTACACCTTC. This codes for CASSLLVGQERGYTF.

The V and J genes are TRBV11-2 and TRBJ2-2; D unresolved. The CDR3 consists of 15 residues. Trimming cost V 0 bases and J 7 bases, with 12 bases left between them. CDR1 is SGHAT and CDR2 is FQNNGV in the germline V gene. The CDR3 DNA reads TGTGCCAGCAGCTTAGAGACTGACTTATTCGGGGAGCTGTTTTTT. Translation: CASSLETDLFGELFF.

This sequence joins TRBV7-3 and TRBJ2-2; D might be TRBD2 (7 bases). V dropped 5 bases and J dropped 5 bases, with 24 bases sitting between them. Germline values: CDR1 SGHTA, CDR2 FQGTGA. The CDR3 has 18 residues. The CDR3 DNA reads TGTGCCAGCAGCCCATACCTTATGCGGGGGCGAATGACCGGGGAGCTGTTTTTT. This codes for CASSPYLMRGRMTGELFF.

The chain links TRBV7-3 to TRBJ2-1, with 9 bases aligning to TRBD1. V lost 5 bases to trimming and J lost 6 bases; unmatched junction nucleotides: 8. Germline assignment: CDR1 SGHTA and CDR2 FQGTGA. The CDR3 length is 15 residues. CDR3 sequence reads: CASSLMGQGSNEQFF. CDR3 bases: TGTGCCAGCAGCCTCATGGGACAGGGCAGCAATGAGCAGTTCTTC.

The table lists this clone with a count of one. This rearrangement joins TRBV6-1 to TRBJ1-5; D is unclear. The CDR3 extends over 15 amino acids. CDR1 and CDR2 from the germline V gene are MNHNS and SASEGT. V was trimmed by 8 bases and J by 0 bases, leaving 14 bases between them. CDR3 residues: CASGPGTYSNQPQHF. CDR3 DNA sequence: TGTGCCAGCGGGCCAGGAACCTATAGCAATCAGCCCCAGCATTTT.

The chain recombines TRBV5-1 with TRBJ1-2; no clear D gene. The germline V gene has CDR1 SGHRS and CDR2 YFSETQ. CDR3 length: 12 amino acids. V shed 4 bases and J shed 4 bases, with 8 bases lying between them. Written as DNA, the CDR3 is TGCGCCAGCAGCGAGTCTGCCTATGGCTACACCTTC. Its translation: CASSESAYGYTF. Full variable domain (rest looked up from reference TRBV5-1 and TRBJ1-2): KAGVTQTPRYLIKTRGQQVTLSCSPISGHRSVSWYQQTPGQGLQFLFEYFSETQRNKGNFPGRFSGRQFSNSRSEMNVSTLELGDSALYLCASSESAYGYTFGSGTRLTVV.

The chain couples TRBV7-2 to TRBJ2-5, with TRBD2 matching over 12 bases. V lost 1 base to trimming and J lost 1 base; unmatched junction nucleotides: 4. This CDR3 is 17 amino acids long. Germline lookup yields CDR1 SGHTA and CDR2 FQGNSA. As DNA, the CDR3 is TGTGCCAGCAGCTTAGTTGGACTAGCGGGGAGCCAAGAGACCCAGTACTTC. This gives the protein CASSLVGLAGSQETQYF.

This sequence joins TRBV28 and TRBJ2-5, with D unclear. Trimming removed 1 base from V and 0 bases from J, with 6 bases in between. CDR1 is MDHEN, CDR2 SYDVKM, per germline. This CDR3 contains 14 residues. This chain's CDR3 is CASSLSVYQETQYF. The DNA of the CDR3 is TGTGCCAGCAGTTTATCGGTATACCAAGAGACCCAGTACTTC.

This clone was observed a few times. J is TRBJ1-2 and V is TRBV19; maybe TRBD1 (6 bases). The CDR3 is 15 amino acids. V was shortened by 4 bases and J by 6 bases, with 18 bases between the two germline ends. Germline CDR1 LNHDA, CDR2 SQIVND (reference sequence). CDR3: CASSRTTEGVDGYTF. CDR3 sequence (DNA): TGTGCCAGTAGTAGGACGACAGAGGGGGTCGATGGCTACACCTTC.

This clone has just one count. This chain uses TRBV15 with TRBJ2-5; 9 nucleotides align to TRBD2. The CDR3 totals 17 residues. The V segment lost 0 bases and the J segment 5 bases; nucleotides outside the gene matches: 10. From germline, CDR1 is LNHNV and CDR2 YYDKDF (reference sequence). The CDR3 bases are TGTGCCACCAGCAGAGATCGGGGCGGGAGGGGACACGAGACCCAGTACTTC. This sequence encodes CATSRDRGGRGHETQYF.

Only a few counts were recorded for this clone. CDR3 nucleotides: TGTGCCAGCAGCTTTAGTTACGGTTACAATGAGCAGTTCTTC. Translating gives CASSFSYGYNEQFF. The chain links TRBV5-6 to TRBJ2-1; D is unresolved. The CDR3 is made up of 14 amino acids. The germline gives CDR1 SGHDT, CDR2 YYEEEE. Trimming shortened V by 2 bases and J by 4 bases, and 10 bases separated the two germline ends.

This rearrangement joins TRBV25-1 to TRBJ2-2; D is ambiguous. CDR1 is MGHDK, CDR2 SYGVNS, per germline. CDR3 length: 16 amino acids. The V end was cut by 3 bases, the J end by 0 bases, with 11 bases between. The CDR3 reads CASSDWRGSNTGELFF. Written as DNA, the CDR3 is TGTGCCAGCAGTGATTGGCGCGGCTCGAACACCGGGGAGCTGTTTTTT.

The V call is TRBV6-5, the J call TRBJ2-3; D unclear. Trimming removed 2 bases at V and 3 bases at J, with 12 bases between. CDR1 and CDR2 (germline): MNHEY, SVGAGI. The CDR3 is 15 amino acids. CDR3 bases: TGTGCCAGCAGTTACCCTGCCGCAGATACAGATACGCAGTATTTT. It translates to CASSYPAADTDTQYF.